This T cell receptor (beta chain) was identified during a study of beta chain features in type 1 diabetes. After removal of 7 bases from V and 4 bases from J, the junction contained 12 bases not matched to a gene. Germline V gene sequence: CDR1 GTSNPN, CDR2 SVGIG (reference sequence). The CDR3 length is 15 residues. Per donor, one heparinised blood draw averaged about 100 mL. The isolated RNA, all of it, was reverse transcribed, so expressed TCRB transcripts were what got sequenced. TCRdb's table, derived via immunoSEQ multiplex PCR, lists solely in-frame clones and lacks some. In the table there are 35,000 to 45,000 clones, roughly 67% of which are singletons. This clone was observed a few times.

This rearrangement joins TRBV30 to TRBJ2-3; TRBD1 matches 9 bases. Sequencing was carried out using Tregs from blood. The receptor was derived from a woman aged 25 to 45 in good health. The CDR3 spells CASRDRVVLPDTQYF. The CDR3 bases are TGTGCCTCCCGGGACAGGGTTGTACTCCCAGATACGCAGTATTTT.